This TCR beta chain originates from a study of blood T cell repertoires in COVID-19. Looking at the study overall: Sources were T cells, B-cell-depleted T cells, or PBMCs; the material itself was cDNA or gDNA.

After removal of 7 bases from V and 7 bases from J, the junction contained 7 bases not matched to a gene. CDR3 length: 14 residues. The V gene's germline CDR1 is MNHEY and CDR2 SVGAGI. Clones were read by immunoSEQ multiplex PCR, and TCRdb kept only the in-frame ones, dropping some. The sample includes tens of thousands of clones, approximately 86% of them seen just once. The chain is built from TRBV6-5 and TRBJ1-6; TRBD1 aligns across 7 bases. The sequence derives from a human donor in a cohort sampled during active COVID-19. The sequencing sample was made of peripheral blood. In DNA, the CDR3 is TGTGCCAGCAATGCCGGGACAGAAAATTCACCCCTCCACTTT. This sequence encodes CASNAGTENSPLHF.